One and the same sample provided the 25 T cell receptor beta chains below, sequenced in a study of shared clonotypes between healthy human individuals. It was CD45RO-negative cells, positively selected for CCR7, that made up naive CD8 cells, with terminally differentiated effector memory CD45RA+ cells excluded. The protocol was immunoSEQ multiplex PCR, while the TCRdb copy is restricted to in-frame clones and leaves out a portion. The sample yields some 2.1 million clones, roughly 93% seen once. The source material was naive CD8+ T cells from PBMCs. The receptors derive from a man in his late teens or twenties in good health. Some clones in this sample may be carry-over from other donors' samples.

The chain joins TRBV28 to TRBJ1-1, with D possibly matching TRBD1 (5 bases). The germline CDR1 and CDR2 sequences are MDHEN and SYDVKM. V was cut by 4 bases and J by 4 bases, with 13 bases left in between. The CDR3 runs to 14 residues. Here the CDR3 reads CASSYIPRGTEAFF. The CDR3 DNA follows: TGTGCCAGCAGTTATATTCCGAGGGGCACTGAAGCTTTCTTT.

The gene calls are TRBV4-1 and TRBJ2-7; TRBD1 matches 7 bases. The CDR3 runs 17 residues. Germline lookup yields CDR1 MGHRA and CDR2 YSYEKL. J lost 0 bases, V lost 5 bases, and 13 bases had no gene match. The CDR3 coding sequence is TGCGCCAGCAGCGAGACAGACGGGACAGTTATCTCCTACGAGCAGTACTTC. This codes for CASSETDGTVISYEQYF.

This chain uses TRBV10-3 with TRBJ2-7, with unresolved D. The germline V gene encodes CDR1 ENHRY and CDR2 SYGVKD. The CDR3 contains 12 residues. The V and J ends lost 4 bases and 2 bases respectively, with 6 bases between them. The CDR3 spells CAISGQTYEQYF. The CDR3 nucleotides read TGTGCCATCAGTGGGCAGACCTACGAGCAGTACTTC.

This chain joins TRBV28 and TRBJ2-1, with D perhaps TRBD2 (5 bases). Germline loops: CDR1 MDHEN, CDR2 SYDVKM. CDR3 size: 15 residues. The ends were cut back, 7 bases at V and 0 bases at J, with 13 bases in the middle. The CDR3 DNA is TGTGCCAGCAAAACGGTAGCGCACTCCTACAATGAGCAGTTCTTC. Protein sequence: CASKTVAHSYNEQFF.

The gene calls are TRBV5-6 and TRBJ1-1; 10 bases line up with TRBD1. The CDR3 covers 16 residues. Germline V lookup: CDR1 SGHDT, CDR2 YYEEEE. The ends lost 4 bases at V and 0 bases at J; junction bases unmatched: 6. The CDR3 loop is CASSPGQGRVNTEAFF. For the CDR3, the DNA is TGTGCCAGCAGCCCGGGACAGGGGCGGGTGAACACTGAAGCTTTCTTT.

The chain carries TRBV7-9 and TRBJ2-1; D might be TRBD1 or TRBD2, each matching 5 bases. CDR1 and CDR2 from the germline V gene are SEHNR and FQNEAQ (reference sequence). The CDR3 length is 17 residues. Trimming removed 2 bases from V and 0 bases from J, with 14 bases in between. As DNA, the CDR3 is TGTGCCAGCAGCTTACCAGGGTATGGGAGCTCCTACAATGAGCAGTTCTTC. Translation gives CASSLPGYGSSYNEQFF. Full variable domain (rest looked up from reference TRBV7-9 and TRBJ2-1): DTGVSQNPRHKITKRGQNVTFRCDPISEHNRLYWYRQTLGQGPEFLTYFQNEAQLEKSRLLSDRFSAERPKGSFSTLEIQRTEQGDSAMYLCASSLPGYGSSYNEQFFGPGTRLTVL.

The chain employs TRBV28 and TRBJ1-4, with TRBD1 identical over 7 bases. Per germline, CDR1 MDHEN and CDR2 SYDVKM. There are 17 residues in the CDR3. The V gene end was trimmed by 6 bases and the J gene end by 1 base; junction bases not matched to a gene: 11. DNA for the CDR3: TGTGCCAGCAGACCACACCGGGACAGCCTAACTAATGAAAAACTGTTTTTT. It codes for CASRPHRDSLTNEKLFF.

The V and J genes are TRBV6-6 and TRBJ1-2; the match to TRBD1 covers 7 bases. The junction had 10 bases not matched to a gene; V was cut back by 6 bases and J by 6 bases. CDR3 size: 14 residues. Per the germline V gene, CDR1 is MNHNY and CDR2 is SVGAGI (reference sequence). The DNA for the CDR3 is TGTGCCAGCAGATACAGGGGACATGGTGATGGCTACACCTTC. It specifies CASRYRGHGDGYTF.

This rearrangement joins TRBV7-2 to TRBJ2-7, with a possible D match to TRBD2 (5 bases). The length of the CDR3 is 13 residues. Looked up from germline, CDR1 is SGHTA and CDR2 is FQGNSA. Trimming removed 5 bases at V and 7 bases at J, with 15 bases between. This CDR3 is CASSPGGLWEQYF. The CDR3 DNA reads TGTGCCAGCAGCCCAGGCGGGCTGTGGGAGCAGTACTTC.

The chain couples TRBV27 to TRBJ2-7; TRBD1 agrees at 10 bases. Germline V lookup: CDR1 MNHEY, CDR2 SMNVEV (reference sequence). The junction had 9 bases not matched to a gene; V was cut back by 1 base and J by 6 bases. The CDR3 is 16 amino acids. Here the CDR3 reads CASSLLSGQGDGEQYF. The CDR3 DNA sequence: TGTGCCAGCAGTTTATTATCAGGACAGGGGGACGGCGAGCAGTACTTC.

V and J are TRBV9 and TRBJ2-5, with 9 nucleotides matching TRBD2. The CDR3 extends over 14 amino acids. Germline loops: CDR1 SGDLS, CDR2 YYNGEE. Germline trimming cut 3 bases from V and 3 bases from J; bases unmatched to any gene: 3. The chain's CDR3 is CASSATSGKETQYF. The CDR3 DNA reads TGTGCCAGCAGCGCGACTAGCGGTAAAGAGACCCAGTACTTC.

Here the CDR3 DNA reads TGTGCCAGCAGCTTAATAGGGGGGACTGAGCAGTTCTTC. It translates to CASSLIGGTEQFF. The chain has TRBV7-3 and TRBJ2-1; the D call may be TRBD1 or TRBD2 (6 bases each). Germline V lookup: CDR1 SGHTA, CDR2 FQGTGA. V was cut by 1 base and J by 9 bases, with 10 bases left in between. This CDR3 has 13 residues.

The J gene is TRBJ2-7, the V gene TRBV6-1, with D maybe TRBD2 (5 bases). V was clipped by 2 bases and J by 5 bases, with 25 bases between them. Germline-derived CDR1 and CDR2 are MNHNS and SASEGT. The CDR3 contains 18 residues. The CDR3 coding sequence is TGTGCCAGCAGTGAATTTCTAGGCAGCGGTGCAAAAGCCCACGAGCAGTACTTC. It specifies CASSEFLGSGAKAHEQYF.

The chain carries TRBV9 and TRBJ2-2; 11 positions agree with TRBD2. Trimming at V came to 0 bases and at J to 7 bases, leaving 8 bases not matched to a gene. The CDR3 spans 17 residues. CDR1 and CDR2 from the germline V gene are SGDLS and YYNGEE. DNA for the CDR3: TGTGCCAGCAGCGTAGAGGGGACTAGCGGAAGACACGGGGAGCTGTTTTTT. Residues: CASSVEGTSGRHGELFF.

V and J are TRBV7-6 and TRBJ1-2, with D perhaps TRBD1 (5 bases). The CDR3 has 17 amino acids. Germline V lookup: CDR1 SGHVS, CDR2 FNYEAQ. Trimming took 3 bases from V and 4 from J, leaving 21 bases between them. CDR3 region: CASSFDPNSYGGYGYTF. The CDR3 DNA reads as TGTGCCAGCAGCTTCGACCCAAACAGTTATGGGGGCTATGGCTACACCTTC. The full variable domain, rest sourced from reference TRBV7-6 and TRBJ1-2, is GAGVSQSPRYKVTKRGQDVALRCDPISGHVSLYWYRQALGQGPEFLTYFNYEAQQDKSGLPNDRFSAERPEGSISTLTIQRTEQRDSAMYRCASSFDPNSYGGYGYTFGSGTRLTVV.

This chain uses TRBV7-2 with TRBJ2-7, with 9 nucleotides matching TRBD1. The germline V gene encodes CDR1 SGHTA and CDR2 FQGNSA. V was clipped by 1 base and J by 6 bases; unmatched bases: 7. CDR3 length equals 15 residues. The CDR3 DNA is TGTGCCAGCAGCTTAGAGGGGACAGGGATTATCGAGCAGTACTTC. It is translated as CASSLEGTGIIEQYF.

J is TRBJ1-1 and V is TRBV20-1; no reliable D call. This CDR3 has 11 residues. The V end lost 2 bases, the J end lost 1 base, and 2 bases lay between the germline ends. Germline V CDR1 and CDR2: DFQATT, SNEGSKA (reference sequence). The CDR3 bases are TGCAGTGCTAGACAGAACACTGAAGCTTTCTTT. Protein product: CSARQNTEAFF.

For this clone: One end of the junction does not line up with germline, which may come from a read error. This chain connects TRBV5-4 to TRBJ2-3; D might be TRBD2 (5 bases). This CDR3 is built from 15 residues. Germline V gene sequence: CDR1 SGHNT, CDR2 YYREEE (reference sequence). CDR3 amino acids: CAGSLAGMWSDTQYF. For the CDR3, the DNA is TGTGCCGGCAGCTTGGCGGGTATGTGGTCAGATACGCAGTATTTT.

The chain couples TRBV15 to TRBJ1-2; no firm D call. This CDR3 has 14 residues. V lost 5 bases and J 2 bases, leaving 12 bases between the germline ends. CDR1 is LNHNV, CDR2 YYDKDF, per germline (reference sequence). The DNA for the CDR3 is TGTGCCACCAGCGGAGGGCCAGAAAACTATGGCTACACCTTC. It encodes CATSGGPENYGYTF.

The chain joins TRBV28 to TRBJ2-7, with 10 bases lining up with TRBD1. The germline gives CDR1 MDHEN, CDR2 SYDVKM. This CDR3 has 17 amino acids. The junction had 12 bases not matched to a gene; V was cut back by 5 bases and J by 2 bases. CDR3 DNA: TGTGCCAGCAGTACGGGACAGGGGCTTCGATTCACCTACGAGCAGTACTTC. Protein: CASSTGQGLRFTYEQYF.

This chain connects TRBV27 to TRBJ1-3, with TRBD1 identical over 9 bases. This CDR3 comprises 14 residues. The V segment lost 7 bases and the J segment 6 bases; nucleotides outside the gene matches: 7. Germline CDR1 and CDR2: MNHEY and SMNVEV (reference sequence). For the CDR3, the DNA is TGTGCCAGCATGGGGTGGACAGGGGTAAACACCATATATTTT. Protein sequence: CASMGWTGVNTIYF.

About this clone itself: The identical CDR3 is also encoded by other nucleotide sequences in the sample. The chain employs TRBV5-1 and TRBJ2-7, with D unclear. V was pared by 0 bases and J by 4 bases, with 8 bases between. Germline CDR1 is SGHRS and CDR2 is YFSETQ. The CDR3 has 13 residues. This chain's CDR3 is CASSLGARYEQYF. The CDR3 bases are TGCGCCAGCAGCTTGGGAGCCCGATACGAGCAGTACTTC.

This clone was detected once. The chain recombines TRBV29-1 with TRBJ2-1; 7 nucleotides align to TRBD2. Trimming cost V 3 bases and J 0 bases; bases outside gene matches: 8. The CDR3 loop spans 16 amino acids. CDR1 is SQVTM and CDR2 is ANQGSEA in the germline V gene. CDR3 region: CSVDGAGESSYNEQFF. The CDR3 coding sequence is TGCAGCGTTGATGGCGCGGGAGAGTCCTCCTACAATGAGCAGTTCTTC.

The chain recombines TRBV11-2 with TRBJ2-2, with no clear D. CDR1 is SGHAT, CDR2 FQNNGV, per germline. The V gene lost 3 bases and the J gene lost 1 base, with 9 bases spanning the gap. The CDR3 is 15 amino acids. DNA for the CDR3: TGTGCCAGCAGCTTTTCCCACGTGAACACCGGGGAGCTGTTTTTT. This encodes CASSFSHVNTGELFF.

This chain joins TRBV28 and TRBJ1-6; 7 nucleotides agree with TRBD1. The CDR3 length is 14 residues. The germline V gene encodes CDR1 MDHEN and CDR2 SYDVKM. Germline trimming cut 5 bases from V and 8 bases from J; bases unmatched to any gene: 6. CDR3 amino acids: CASSVITGDSPLHF. The CDR3 bases are TGTGCCAGCAGTGTAATTACAGGGGATTCACCCCTCCACTTT.